This T cell receptor beta chain was obtained from a study of technical replicates of blood from a handful of donors. Deletions cut 8 bases from V and 1 base from J, with 13 bases between. Germline lookup yields CDR1 SQVTM and CDR2 ANQGSEA. CDR3 size: 13 residues. The table came from immunoSEQ multiplex PCR; TCRdb's copy has only in-frame clones and leaves some out. The repertoire has 95,000 to 100,000 clones, roughly 95% of them found once; the top ten carry approximately 0.21%. This TCR was sampled from a human donor in good health. This chain connects TRBV29-1 to TRBJ2-3; possibly TRBD1 for D (6 bases). The sequenced sample consisted of T cells isolated from PBMCs. The CDR3 loop is CSTTRQGTDTQYF. CDR3 DNA: TGCAGCACTACCCGACAGGGCACAGATACGCAGTATTTT.